Following are 18 T cell receptor beta chains from one sample sequenced in a study of T cell repertoires in cytomegalovirus infection. TCRdb re-derived calls from the reads in MiXCR, one entry per CDR3 protein. The sample contains roughly 730,000 distinct CDR3 sequences, about 30% of which appear only once. Their specific antigens are unknown. The source was cultured PBMCs, collected from culture after CMV antigen stimulation. Receptors originate from a human donor in good health (CMV status not recorded). Some clones in this sample may be carry-over from other donors' samples.

This clonotype showed up just a few times. The V call is TRBV7-2, the J call TRBJ2-7; D may correspond to TRBD1 or TRBD2 (6 bases each). CDR3 size: 16 residues. Trimming removed 3 bases at V and 2 bases at J, with 17 bases between. The germline V gene has CDR1 SGHTA and CDR2 FQGNSA. The CDR3 nucleotides are TGTGCCAGCAGCTTTAGCGGATCAGGGGACCCCTACGAGCAGTACTTC. Its protein product is CASSFSGSGDPYEQYF.

As for this clonotype: With a much larger clone just one base away, this may be a read error. The rearrangement links TRBV7-2 to TRBJ2-7; D not resolved. V lost 3 bases, J lost 3 bases, and 15 bases lay in between. Germline V gives CDR1 SGHTA, CDR2 FQGNSA. The CDR3 runs to 15 residues. The CDR3 coding sequence is TGTGCCAGCAGCTTGAGACCTGGTCGGGTCTACGAGCAGTACTTC. Residues: CASSLRPGRVYEQYF.

Many counts were recorded for this clonotype. This chain joins TRBV7-2 and TRBJ1-2, with a tentative D call TRBD1 (5 bases). The CDR3 is 13 residues long. CDR1 is SGHTA and CDR2 is FQGNSA in the germline V gene. V shed 5 bases and J shed 2 bases, with 9 bases lying between them. The CDR3 coding sequence is TGTGCCAGCAGCCCCCGGGGGAACTATGGCTACACCTTC. It translates to CASSPRGNYGYTF.

The chain links TRBV7-8 to TRBJ2-7; D gene ambiguous. Between the trimmed V and J ends, which lost 5 bases and 2 bases, there was a span of 19 bases. Looked up from germline, CDR1 is SGHVS and CDR2 is FQNEAQ. The CDR3 length is 16 residues. In nucleotides, the CDR3 is TGTGCCAGCAGCCTTCAACATAATCGGCTAACCTACGAGCAGTACTTC. This translates into CASSLQHNRLTYEQYF.

The chain recombines TRBV18 with TRBJ2-7, with TRBD2 identical over 15 bases. The CDR3 has 17 amino acids. CDR1 is KGHSH and CDR2 is LQKENI in the germline V gene. With 3 bases clipped from V and 0 bases from J, the junction kept 3 bases outside the gene matches. DNA for the CDR3: TGTGCCAGCTCACCGGGACTAGCGGGGGGCCCCTCCTACGAGCAGTACTTC. This translates into CASSPGLAGGPSYEQYF.

This clonotype was seen more than once but under ten times. The chain carries TRBV11-3 and TRBJ2-2, with D perhaps TRBD2 (7 bases). Germline lookup yields CDR1 SGHNT and CDR2 YENEEA. Trimming left V 3 bases short and J 1 base short, with 15 bases between. CDR3 size: 17 residues. The CDR3 here is CASSLEGGSWNTGELFF. DNA for the CDR3: TGTGCCAGCAGCTTGGAGGGGGGGTCTTGGAACACCGGGGAGCTGTTTTTT.

The chain couples TRBV10-3 to TRBJ2-3; D might be TRBD1 (6 bases). CDR3 length: 13 amino acids. V was trimmed by 2 bases and J by 10 bases, leaving 13 bases between them. Per germline, CDR1 ENHRY and CDR2 SYGVKD. CDR3 amino acids: CAISEPTGYPQYF. The DNA for the CDR3 is TGTGCCATCAGTGAGCCAACAGGGTACCCGCAGTATTTT.

V usage is TRBV6-7 and J usage is TRBJ2-1, with 11 bases identical to TRBD2. TRBV6-7 is reported as an ORF; its role is uncertain. CDR3 length: 13 residues. DNA for the CDR3: TGTGCGATCACTAGCGGGGGTGGCAATGAGCAGTTCTTC. It yields the protein CAITSGGGNEQFF.

This clonotype was counted a few times. The chain carries TRBV7-8 and TRBJ2-1, with D perhaps TRBD1 (5 bases). Germline V gene lookup returns CDR1 SGHVS and CDR2 FQNEAQ. V lost 5 bases, J lost 1 base, and 12 bases lay in between. The CDR3 length is 15 residues. CDR3 sequence (DNA): TGTGCCAGCAGCCCGAAGGGGCCATCCTACAATGAGCAGTTCTTC. It codes for CASSPKGPSYNEQFF.

This clonotype was seen a few times. The chain is built from TRBV5-4 and TRBJ1-2; D possibly corresponds to TRBD1 (6 bases). V was trimmed by 0 bases and J by 4 bases, leaving 10 bases between them. The length of the CDR3 is 14 residues. The germline gives CDR1 SGHNT, CDR2 YYREEE (reference sequence). CDR3 nucleotide sequence: TGTGCCAGCAGCTTGGCTTTACAGGGCTATGGCTACACCTTC. Translated: CASSLALQGYGYTF.

The sample holds a few counts of this clonotype. The V gene is TRBV19, the J gene TRBJ2-6; 7 nucleotides align to TRBD2. Germline V gene lookup returns CDR1 LNHDA and CDR2 SQIVND (reference sequence). The CDR3 has 17 amino acids. V lost 4 bases, J lost 2 bases, and 8 bases stayed unmatched. The CDR3 sequence: CASSRKGGGTGANVLTF. CDR3 nucleotide sequence: TGTGCCAGTAGTAGGAAGGGCGGGGGAACTGGGGCCAACGTCCTGACTTTC.

This clonotype was found many times. The chain recombines TRBV7-2 with TRBJ2-5; weak D call: TRBD2 (6 bases). V was pared by 5 bases and J by 2 bases, with 18 bases between. The CDR3 length is 16 residues. From germline, CDR1 is SGHTA and CDR2 FQGNSA. This CDR3 is CASSPQVAVLQETQYF. The CDR3 nucleotides are TGTGCCAGCAGCCCCCAAGTAGCGGTTTTACAAGAGACCCAGTACTTC.

The rearrangement joins TRBV7-9 to TRBJ1-2; 7 bases are a match to TRBD1. V was clipped by 4 bases and J by 8 bases; unmatched bases: 7. Per the germline V gene, CDR1 is SEHNR and CDR2 is FQNEAQ (reference sequence). The CDR3 spans 13 residues. The CDR3 here is CASSSQGPDGYTF. DNA of the CDR3: TGTGCCAGCAGCTCACAGGGGCCCGACGGCTACACCTTC.

This clonotype has only one observation. CDR3 sequence (DNA): TGCGCCAGCAGGGGATCGGGACTAGCACACCCCGGGGAGCTGTTTTTT. Translated, it gives CASRGSGLAHPGELFF. The chain combines TRBV5-1 with TRBJ2-2, with 9 bases identical to TRBD2. Germline values: CDR1 SGHRS, CDR2 YFSETQ. After removal of 5 bases from V and 6 bases from J, the junction contained 11 bases not matched to a gene. The CDR3 spans 16 residues.

The V and J genes are TRBV6-1 and TRBJ1-1; 9 bases fit TRBD1. This CDR3 has 13 amino acids. The J segment lost 5 bases and the V segment lost 8 bases, leaving 6 bases of the junction unmatched. The germline V gene has CDR1 MNHNS and CDR2 SASEGT. The CDR3 DNA follows: TGTGCCAGCCTGTCGACAGGGGGGACTGAAGCTTTCTTT. Translated, it gives CASLSTGGTEAFF.

This clonotype was detected many times. The gene calls are TRBV7-2 and TRBJ2-1, with 7 nucleotides matching TRBD1. Trimming at V came to 5 bases and at J to 3 bases, leaving 10 bases not matched to a gene. This CDR3 has 16 amino acids. CDR1 SGHTA and CDR2 FQGNSA come from the germline V gene. Written as DNA, the CDR3 is TGTGCCAGCAGCCTAACCGGGACAGCCTTCTACAATGAGCAGTTCTTC. Encoded protein: CASSLTGTAFYNEQFF. Drawing the rest from reference TRBV7-2 and TRBJ2-1, the complete variable domain is GAGVSQSPSNKVTEKGKDVELRCDPISGHTALYWYRQSLGQGLEFLIYFQGNSAPDKSGLPSDRFSAERTGGSVSTLTIQRTQQEDSAVYLCASSLTGTAFYNEQFFGPGTRLTVL.

There are a few counts of this clonotype. The chain joins TRBV12-5 to TRBJ2-1, with D perhaps assigned TRBD1 or TRBD2 (5 bases each). From germline, CDR1 is LGHNT and CDR2 FRNRAP. The CDR3 is made up of 12 amino acids. Between the trimmed V and J ends, which lost 6 bases and 8 bases, there was a span of 11 bases. The CDR3, as DNA: TGTGCTAGTGGGCGGGCCAGGGATGAGCAGTTCTTC. Protein: CASGRARDEQFF.

Only a few counts were recorded for this clonotype. J is TRBJ2-3 and V is TRBV15; D is unresolved. This CDR3 is 12 amino acids long. Germline-derived CDR1 and CDR2 are LNHNV and YYDKDF (reference sequence). V gave up 3 bases and J gave up 6 bases, with 7 bases separating them. DNA for the CDR3: TGTGCCACCAGCAGCCGCCGGGATACGCAGTATTTT. The encoded protein is CATSSRRDTQYF. Based on the CDR3 plus reference TRBV15 and TRBJ2-3, the full variable domain is DAMVIQNPRYQVTQFGKPVTLSCSQTLNHNVMYWYQQKSSQAPKLLFHYYDKDFNNEADTPDNFQSRRPNTSFCFLDIRSPGLGDTAMYLCATSSRRDTQYFGPGTRLTVL.